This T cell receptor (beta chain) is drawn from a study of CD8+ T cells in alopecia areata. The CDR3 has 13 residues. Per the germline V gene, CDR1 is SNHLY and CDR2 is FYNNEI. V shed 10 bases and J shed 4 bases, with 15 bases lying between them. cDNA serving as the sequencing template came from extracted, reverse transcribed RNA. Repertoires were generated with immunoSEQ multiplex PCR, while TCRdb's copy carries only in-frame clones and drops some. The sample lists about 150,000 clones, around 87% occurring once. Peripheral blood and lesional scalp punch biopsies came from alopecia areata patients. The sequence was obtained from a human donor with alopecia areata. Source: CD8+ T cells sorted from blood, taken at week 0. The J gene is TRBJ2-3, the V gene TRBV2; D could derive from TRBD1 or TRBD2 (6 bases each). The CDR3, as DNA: TGTGCCACTCCGCCCGGGGGCCCAGATACGCAGTATTTT. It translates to CATPPGGPDTQYF.